The 3 T cell receptor beta chains below were found in one sample sequenced in a study of cytomegalovirus exposure and HLA in healthy donors. It was with 60 Vbeta and 13 Jbeta primers that the PCR ran. Repertoires were generated with immunoSEQ multiplex PCR, while TCRdb's copy carries only in-frame clones and drops some. This sample has approximately 120,000 clones; over 60% occur once, and the top ten carry 9.5% to 15%. The sample taken for sequencing was PBMCs. These receptors were taken from a woman aged 40 to 50 in good health and CMV-seropositive.

The table lists this clone with a few counts. This chain connects TRBV5-1 to TRBJ2-1, with TRBD2 matching 8 bases. The V and J ends lost 2 bases and 5 bases, in that order; junction bases with no gene match: 9. The CDR3 is 16 amino acids. Looked up from germline, CDR1 is SGHRS and CDR2 is YFSETQ. The CDR3 here is CASSFVGGAGDNEQFF. CDR3 DNA sequence: TGCGCCAGCAGCTTCGTCGGGGGGGCCGGTGACAATGAGCAGTTCTTC.

This clone was counted a few times. This sequence joins TRBV5-1 and TRBJ2-1, with 9 positions matching TRBD2. With 4 bases clipped from V and 2 bases from J, the junction kept 7 bases outside the gene matches. Germline CDR1 is SGHRS and CDR2 is YFSETQ. The CDR3 spans 16 residues. CDR3 nucleotides: TGCGCCAGCAGCGAGGAAAGCGGGAGGCCCTACAATGAGCAGTTCTTC. This codes for CASSEESGRPYNEQFF.

The CDR3 reads CASSPRLAGVSYEQYF. DNA of the CDR3: TGTGCCAGCAGCCCTAGACTAGCGGGAGTTTCCTACGAGCAGTACTTC. The chain joins TRBV7-6 to TRBJ2-7, with TRBD2 matching over 12 bases. The trim removed 5 bases at V and 1 base at J, leaving 6 bases unmatched. Germline V gene data show CDR1 as SGHVS and CDR2 as FNYEAQ. The CDR3 runs 16 residues.